These 21 T cell receptor beta chains came from one sample sequenced in a study of regulatory T cells in long-lasting Graves disease. For TCR beta, libraries came from iRepertoire HTBI primers and Arm-PCR of CDR3 regions. In TCRdb, the multiplex PCR reads were re-called with MiXCR into one record per CDR3 protein. The sample lists roughly 520,000 distinct CDR3 sequences, 12% occurring once. Time point reported: newly diagnosed GD, antithyroid drugs for less than 3 months. PBMCs provided the RNA from which the TCR library was made. The same data also contributed to another study, on T cells in Graves' hyperthyroidism and ophthalmopathy.

The sequencing used peripheral blood mononuclear cells (PBMCs), collected at new diagnosis, from a patient treated with antithyroid drugs. These receptors came from a woman aged 30 to 39 with Graves disease.

This clonotype showed up many times. CDR3 region: CSARSPGLAGEREQYF. CDR3 sequence (DNA): TGCAGTGCTAGATCCCCGGGACTAGCGGGAGAAAGGGAGCAGTACTTC. The chain links TRBV20-1 to TRBJ2-7; 14 nucleotides line up with TRBD2. The CDR3 has 16 amino acids. Germline values: CDR1 DFQATT, CDR2 SNEGSKA (reference sequence). Trimming removed 2 bases from V and 7 bases from J; junction bases left unmatched: 10.

The J gene is TRBJ2-1, the V gene TRBV7-2; D might be TRBD1 or TRBD2, each matching 6 bases. The CDR3 is made up of 13 amino acids. Trimming left V 5 bases short and J 9 bases short, with 14 bases between. The V gene's germline CDR1 is SGHTA and CDR2 FQGNSA. The CDR3 nucleotides are TGTGCCAGCAGCCCGAACGGGGGCACTGAGCAGTTCTTC. Protein sequence: CASSPNGGTEQFF.

As concerns this clonotype: Given a much more abundant clone one base away, this may be a read error. The chain is built from TRBV20-1 and TRBJ2-5, with D tentatively TRBD2 (6 bases). CDR3 length: 13 residues. Trimming left V 0 bases short and J 5 bases short, with 10 bases between. From germline, CDR1 is DFQATT and CDR2 SNEGSKA (reference sequence). CDR3 coding DNA: TGCAGTGCTAGAGAGGGACTCAAGGAGACCCAGTACTTC. It encodes CSAREGLKETQYF.

V and J are TRBV19 and TRBJ2-1, with TRBD1 matching 7 bases. Germline V gives CDR1 LNHDA, CDR2 SQIVND (reference sequence). V was pared by 5 bases and J by 7 bases, with 5 bases of the junction left unmatched. The CDR3 runs 13 residues. CDR3 sequence reads: CASSWDSQNEQFF. The CDR3 coding sequence is TGTGCCAGTAGTTGGGACAGTCAGAATGAGCAGTTCTTC. The full variable domain, in which reference TRBV19 and TRBJ2-1 provide the parts outside the CDR3, is DGGITQSPKYLFRKEGQNVTLSCEQNLNHDAMYWYRQDPGQGLRLIYYSQIVNDFQKGDIAEGYSVSREKKESFPLTVTSAQKNPTAFYLCASSWDSQNEQFFGPGTRLTVL.

This clonotype was detected a few times. The chain employs TRBV19 and TRBJ2-1; TRBD2 is a possible D gene (5 bases). The germline V gene encodes CDR1 LNHDA and CDR2 SQIVND (reference sequence). The CDR3 contains 15 residues. With 0 bases removed from V and 5 bases from J, the gap between germline ends came to 11 bases. As DNA, the CDR3 is TGTGCCAGTAGTATAGATCGCGACTACAACAATGAGCAGTTCTTC. Its protein product is CASSIDRDYNNEQFF.

This clonotype came up many times. This chain links TRBV6-2 or TRBV6-3 with TRBJ2-7, with 8 bases matching TRBD1. J gave up 2 bases and V 7 bases, and 7 bases lay outside the gene matches. From germline, CDR1 is MNHEY and CDR2 SVGEGT. The CDR3 runs to 14 residues. CDR3 in amino acids: CASTRTGKTYEQYF. DNA for the CDR3: TGTGCCAGCACCCGGACAGGGAAAACCTACGAGCAGTACTTC.

This clonotype was seen at least ten times. V and J are TRBV9 and TRBJ2-3; perhaps TRBD1 as D (5 bases). Germline CDR1 SGDLS, CDR2 YYNGEE. The V end lost 2 bases, the J end lost 4 bases, and 11 bases lay between the germline ends. The CDR3 consists of 14 residues. The CDR3 DNA reads as TGTGCCAGCAGCGTGCAGGGTTCCGCAGATACGCAGTATTTT. Protein sequence: CASSVQGSADTQYF.

This clonotype occurred many times. The chain employs TRBV14 and TRBJ2-1; either TRBD1 or TRBD2 may supply D (5 bases each). This CDR3 spans 13 amino acids. Trimming removed 0 bases at V and 12 bases at J, with 12 bases between. Germline V gene data show CDR1 as SGHDN and CDR2 as FVKESK. CDR3 loop: CASSQDRQGAQFF. The DNA for the CDR3 is TGTGCCAGCAGCCAAGATAGGCAGGGAGCGCAGTTCTTC. The entire variable domain, with the rest obtained from reference TRBV14 and TRBJ2-1, is as follows: EAGVTQFPSHSVIEKGQTVTLRCDPISGHDNLYWYRRVMGKEIKFLLHFVKESKQDESGMPNNRFLAERTGGTYSTLKVQPAELEDSGVYFCASSQDRQGAQFFGPGTRLTVL.

The chain couples TRBV25-1 to TRBJ1-2; no clear D gene. The germline V gene has CDR1 MGHDK and CDR2 SYGVNS. The CDR3 covers 11 residues. V lost 1 base to trimming and J lost 11 bases, with 8 bases between them. The DNA for the CDR3 is TGTGCCAGCAGTGAATCCCTATATTACACCTTC. Its translation: CASSESLYYTF.

This clonotype was counted many times. V gene TRBV19 combines with J gene TRBJ1-1, with D uncertain. CDR1 LNHDA and CDR2 SQIVND come from the germline V gene (reference sequence). V was pared by 5 bases and J by 7 bases, with 8 bases between. CDR3 length: 11 amino acids. CDR3 DNA sequence: TGTGCCAGTAGTGAGGCCGGTGAAGCTTTCTTT. It specifies CASSEAGEAFF. The full variable domain, with the rest looked up from reference TRBV19 and TRBJ1-1, is DGGITQSPKYLFRKEGQNVTLSCEQNLNHDAMYWYRQDPGQGLRLIYYSQIVNDFQKGDIAEGYSVSREKKESFPLTVTSAQKNPTAFYLCASSEAGEAFFGQGTRLTVV.

V is TRBV28 and J is TRBJ2-1; no clear D gene. The CDR3 runs to 16 residues. Per the germline V gene, CDR1 is MDHEN and CDR2 is SYDVKM. The V and J ends lost 1 base and 1 base respectively, with 11 bases between them. The CDR3 DNA sequence: TGTGCCAGCAGTTTATTGTCCTCCTTTTCCTACAATGAGCAGTTCTTC. Translating gives CASSLLSSFSYNEQFF.

Many counts were recorded for this clonotype. The chain couples TRBV11-3 to TRBJ2-1; D might be TRBD2 (6 bases). CDR1 is SGHNT and CDR2 is YENEEA in the germline V gene. The CDR3 sequence is 16 residues long. V was shortened by 2 bases and J by 6 bases, with 17 bases between the two germline ends. The CDR3 loop is CASSLNAGRRINEQFF. CDR3 DNA sequence: TGTGCCAGCAGCTTAAACGCGGGAAGGAGGATCAATGAGCAGTTCTTC.

There are a few counts of this clonotype. V usage is TRBV6-4 and J usage is TRBJ2-3; no clear D gene. Between the trimmed V and J ends, which lost 0 bases and 2 bases, there was a span of 3 bases. The germline gives CDR1 MRHNA, CDR2 SNTAGT. The CDR3 spans 13 residues. CDR3 nucleotides: TGTGCCAGCAGTGACTCAACCACAGATACGCAGTATTTT. It codes for CASSDSTTDTQYF.

V usage is TRBV6-9 and J usage is TRBJ2-7, with D tentatively TRBD1 (6 bases). Germline assignment: CDR1 MNHGY and CDR2 SVAAGI. This CDR3 has 13 residues. The V gene lost 3 bases and the J gene lost 3 bases, with 9 bases spanning the gap. CDR3 loop: CASSYNRVYEQYF. CDR3 bases: TGTGCCAGCAGTTACAACAGGGTCTACGAGCAGTACTTC.

This sequence joins TRBV2 and TRBJ2-3; D ambiguous. The CDR3 totals 15 residues. CDR1 is SNHLY and CDR2 is FYNNEI in the germline V gene. The V end was cut by 2 bases, the J end by 1 base, with 10 bases between. CDR3: CASSENRVRTDTQYF. The CDR3 region has the DNA TGTGCCAGCAGTGAAAATCGGGTTCGCACAGATACGCAGTATTTT.

This clonotype came up many times. This chain joins TRBV20-1 and TRBJ2-7, with D perhaps TRBD2 (6 bases). V was clipped by 3 bases and J by 5 bases, with 17 bases between them. Germline CDR1 and CDR2: DFQATT and SNEGSKA (reference sequence). The CDR3 has 14 amino acids. CDR3 in DNA: TGCAGTGCTAGGGCCTCACCCTCGGGGGACGAGCAGTACTTC. Translation gives CSARASPSGDEQYF.

This clonotype has ten or more counts. This chain links TRBV29-1 with TRBJ2-1; D perhaps matches TRBD2 (5 bases). The CDR3 is made up of 20 amino acids. V was clipped by 3 bases and J by 1 base, with 28 bases between them. CDR1 and CDR2 from the germline V gene are SQVTM and ANQGSEA. The CDR3: CSVDMGFLQAVGGSYNEQFF. The DNA of the CDR3 is TGCAGCGTTGATATGGGGTTCCTCCAGGCCGTCGGAGGTTCCTACAATGAGCAGTTCTTC.

Worth noting for this clonotype: This is likely an artifact of a read error, given a far larger clone one base away. The rearrangement uses TRBV11-2 and TRBJ2-7, with TRBD2 as a possible D gene (5 bases). V lost 1 base and J lost 7, with 17 bases in between. Per germline, CDR1 SGHAT and CDR2 FQNNGV. This CDR3 spans 15 amino acids. The CDR3 DNA follows: TGTGCCAGCAGCTTAGGGAGAGGGCACTACAATGAGCAGTACTTC. Translating it yields CASSLGRGHYNEQYF. Supplemented by reference TRBV11-2 and TRBJ2-7, the full variable domain reads EAGVAQSPRYKIIEKRQSVAFWCNPISGHATLYWYQQILGQGPKLLIQFQNNGVVDDSQLPKDRFSAERLKGVDSTLKIQPAKLEDSAVYLCASSLGRGHYNEQYFGPGTRLTVT.

This clonotype occurred a few times. The rearrangement links TRBV19 to TRBJ2-6; the match to TRBD1 covers 8 bases. The junction had 9 bases not matched to a gene; V was cut back by 5 bases and J by 0 bases. The CDR3 is 18 residues long. In germline, CDR1 is LNHDA, CDR2 SQIVND (reference sequence). The CDR3, as DNA: TGTGCCAGTAGTCCCGGACAGGGTGACCCCTCTGGGGCCAACGTCCTGACTTTC. The encoded protein is CASSPGQGDPSGANVLTF.

The sample holds many counts of this clonotype. The J gene is TRBJ2-5, the V gene TRBV7-2, with D possibly TRBD2 on 5 matching bases. Trimming pared 5 bases from V and 2 bases from J, leaving 15 bases between. CDR3 length: 15 amino acids. The germline CDR1 and CDR2 sequences are SGHTA and FQGNSA. In nucleotides, the CDR3 is TGTGCCAGCAGCCCCAGGACTGGAGGACAAGAGACCCAGTACTTC. Its translation: CASSPRTGGQETQYF.

This clonotype came up many times. The chain joins TRBV15 to TRBJ2-7, with 7 nucleotides matching TRBD2. CDR1 is LNHNV, CDR2 YYDKDF, per germline (reference sequence). J gave up 0 bases and V 2 bases, and 7 bases lay outside the gene matches. The CDR3 spans 16 residues. The CDR3 sequence is CATSRPSGVSSYEQYF. The CDR3 DNA reads as TGTGCCACCAGCAGACCCAGCGGGGTAAGCTCCTACGAGCAGTACTTC.